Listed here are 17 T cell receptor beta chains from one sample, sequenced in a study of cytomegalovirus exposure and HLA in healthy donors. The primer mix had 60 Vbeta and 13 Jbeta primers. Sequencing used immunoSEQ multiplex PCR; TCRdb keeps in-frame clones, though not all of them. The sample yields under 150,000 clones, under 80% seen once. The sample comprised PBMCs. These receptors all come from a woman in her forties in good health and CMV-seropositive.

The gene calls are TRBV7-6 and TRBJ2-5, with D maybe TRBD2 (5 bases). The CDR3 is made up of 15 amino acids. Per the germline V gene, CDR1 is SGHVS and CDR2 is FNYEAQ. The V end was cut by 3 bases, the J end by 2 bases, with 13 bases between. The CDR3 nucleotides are TGTGCCAGCAGCTTTCGGGGTCAACAGCAAGAGACCCAGTACTTC. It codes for CASSFRGQQQETQYF.

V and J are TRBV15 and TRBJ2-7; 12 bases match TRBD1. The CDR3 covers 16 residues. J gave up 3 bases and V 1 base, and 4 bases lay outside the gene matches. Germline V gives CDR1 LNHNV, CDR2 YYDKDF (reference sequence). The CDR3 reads CATSRAGQGALYEQYF. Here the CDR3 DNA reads TGTGCCACCAGCAGAGCGGGACAGGGGGCTCTCTACGAGCAGTACTTC.

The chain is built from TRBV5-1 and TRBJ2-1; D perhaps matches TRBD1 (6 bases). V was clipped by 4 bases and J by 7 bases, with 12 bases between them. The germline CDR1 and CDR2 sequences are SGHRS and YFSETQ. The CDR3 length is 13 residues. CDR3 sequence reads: CASSPLQGNEQFF. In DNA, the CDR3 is TGCGCCAGCAGCCCTTTGCAGGGGAATGAGCAGTTCTTC.

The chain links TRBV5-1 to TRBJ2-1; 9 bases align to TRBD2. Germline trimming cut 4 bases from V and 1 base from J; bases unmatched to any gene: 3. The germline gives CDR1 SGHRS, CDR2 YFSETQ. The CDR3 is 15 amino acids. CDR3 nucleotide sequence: TGCGCCAGCAGCCTGCTAGCGGGATCCTACAATGAGCAGTTCTTC. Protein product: CASSLLAGSYNEQFF. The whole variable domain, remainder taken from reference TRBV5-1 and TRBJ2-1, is KAGVTQTPRYLIKTRGQQVTLSCSPISGHRSVSWYQQTPGQGLQFLFEYFSETQRNKGNFPGRFSGRQFSNSRSEMNVSTLELGDSALYLCASSLLAGSYNEQFFGPGTRLTVL.

In DNA form, the CDR3 reads TGTGCCAGCAGTGAAGCTGGTGGGGGGATGTATGGCTACACCTTC. Amino acid sequence: CASSEAGGGMYGYTF. The chain is built from TRBV6-1 and TRBJ1-2; maybe TRBD1 (5 bases). CDR1 MNHNS and CDR2 SASEGT come from the germline V gene. This CDR3 region has 15 residues. V was shortened by 0 bases and J by 5 bases, with 13 bases between the two germline ends.

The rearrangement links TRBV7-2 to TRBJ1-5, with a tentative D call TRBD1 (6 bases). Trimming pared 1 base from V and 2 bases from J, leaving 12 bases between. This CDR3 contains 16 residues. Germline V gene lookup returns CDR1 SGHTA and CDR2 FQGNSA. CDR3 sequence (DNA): TGTGCCAGCAGCTTAGAGGGGGGGGCAGGCAATCAGCCCCAGCATTTT. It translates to CASSLEGGAGNQPQHF.

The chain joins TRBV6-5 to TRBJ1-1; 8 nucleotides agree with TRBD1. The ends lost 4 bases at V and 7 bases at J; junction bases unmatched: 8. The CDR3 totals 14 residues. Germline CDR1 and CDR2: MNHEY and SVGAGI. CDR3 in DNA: TGTGCCAGCAGTTCCAGGGACAGGACCATTGAAGCTTTCTTT. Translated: CASSSRDRTIEAFF.

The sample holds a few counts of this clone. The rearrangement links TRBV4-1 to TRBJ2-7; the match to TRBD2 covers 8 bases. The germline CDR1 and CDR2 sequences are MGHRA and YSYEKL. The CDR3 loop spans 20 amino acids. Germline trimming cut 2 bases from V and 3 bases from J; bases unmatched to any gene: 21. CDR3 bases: TGCGCCAGCAGCCAACATCGGGGGGTGTACAACGGGAGGGCCAACTACGAGCAGTACTTC. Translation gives CASSQHRGVYNGRANYEQYF.

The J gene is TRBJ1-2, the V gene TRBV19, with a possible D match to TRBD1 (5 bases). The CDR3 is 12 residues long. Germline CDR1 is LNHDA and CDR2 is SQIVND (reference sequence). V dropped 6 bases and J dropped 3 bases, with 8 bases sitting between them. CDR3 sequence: CASRPGDYGYTF. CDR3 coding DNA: TGTGCCAGTAGACCGGGGGACTATGGCTACACCTTC.

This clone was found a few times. The chain's CDR3 is CASSPRTGGLGKLFF. CDR3 coding DNA: TGTGCCAGCAGTCCAAGGACAGGGGGTTTGGGGAAACTGTTTTTT. The J gene is TRBJ1-4, the V gene TRBV7-9; 10 bases are a match to TRBD1. The CDR3 has 15 residues. V shed 6 bases and J 11 bases; nucleotides not matched to a gene: 12. Germline CDR1 and CDR2: SEHNR and FQNEAQ (reference sequence). The full variable domain, its missing parts supplied by reference TRBV7-9 and TRBJ1-4, is DTGVSQNPRHKITKRGQNVTFRCDPISEHNRLYWYRQTLGQGPEFLTYFQNEAQLEKSRLLSDRFSAERPKGSFSTLEIQRTEQGDSAMYLCASSPRTGGLGKLFFGSGTQLSVL.

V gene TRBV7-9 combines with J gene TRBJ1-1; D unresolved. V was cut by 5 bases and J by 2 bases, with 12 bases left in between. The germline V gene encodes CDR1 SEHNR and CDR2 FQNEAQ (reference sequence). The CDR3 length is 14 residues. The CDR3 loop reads CASSQRTGNTEAFF. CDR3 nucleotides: TGTGCCAGCAGCCAGCGGACGGGAAACACTGAAGCTTTCTTT.

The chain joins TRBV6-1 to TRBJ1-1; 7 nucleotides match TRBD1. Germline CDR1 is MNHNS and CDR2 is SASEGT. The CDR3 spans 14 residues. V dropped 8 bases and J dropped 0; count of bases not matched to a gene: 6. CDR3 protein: CASQRDSMNTEAFF. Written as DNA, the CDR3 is TGTGCCAGCCAACGGGACAGTATGAACACTGAAGCTTTCTTT.

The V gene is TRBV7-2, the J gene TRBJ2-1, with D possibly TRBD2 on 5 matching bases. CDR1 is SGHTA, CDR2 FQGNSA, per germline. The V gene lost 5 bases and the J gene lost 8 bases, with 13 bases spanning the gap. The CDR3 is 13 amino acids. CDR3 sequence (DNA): TGTGCCAGCAGCGTTACGGAGGTCCATGAGCAGTTCTTC. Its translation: CASSVTEVHEQFF. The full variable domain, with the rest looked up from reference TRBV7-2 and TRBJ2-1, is GAGVSQSPSNKVTEKGKDVELRCDPISGHTALYWYRQSLGQGLEFLIYFQGNSAPDKSGLPSDRFSAERTGGSVSTLTIQRTQQEDSAVYLCASSVTEVHEQFFGPGTRLTVL.

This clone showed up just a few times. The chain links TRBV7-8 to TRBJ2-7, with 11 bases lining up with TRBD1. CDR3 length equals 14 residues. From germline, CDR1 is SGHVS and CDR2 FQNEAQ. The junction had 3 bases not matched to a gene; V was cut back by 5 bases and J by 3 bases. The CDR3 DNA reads TGTGCCAGCAGCCGCGGGACAGGGGGCTACGAGCAGTACTTC. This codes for CASSRGTGGYEQYF. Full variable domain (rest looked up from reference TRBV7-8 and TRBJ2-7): GAGVSQSPRYKVAKRGQDVALRCDPISGHVSLFWYQQALGQGPEFLTYFQNEAQLDKSGLPSDRFFAERPEGSVSTLKIQRTQQEDSAVYLCASSRGTGGYEQYFGPGTRLTVT.

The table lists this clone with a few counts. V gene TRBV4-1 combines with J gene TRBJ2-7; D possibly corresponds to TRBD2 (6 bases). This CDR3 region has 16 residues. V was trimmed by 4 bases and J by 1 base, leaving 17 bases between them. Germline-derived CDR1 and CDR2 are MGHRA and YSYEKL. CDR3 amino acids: CASSRLTGTASYEQYF. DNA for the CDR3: TGCGCCAGCAGCCGATTAACCGGGACTGCATCCTACGAGCAGTACTTC.

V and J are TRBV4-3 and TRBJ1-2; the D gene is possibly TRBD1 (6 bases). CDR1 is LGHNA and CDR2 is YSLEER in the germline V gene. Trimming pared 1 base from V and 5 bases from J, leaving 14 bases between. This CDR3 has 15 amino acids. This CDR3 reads CASSQVAGAFYGYTF. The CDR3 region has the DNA TGCGCCAGCAGCCAAGTTGCGGGGGCATTTTATGGCTACACCTTC.

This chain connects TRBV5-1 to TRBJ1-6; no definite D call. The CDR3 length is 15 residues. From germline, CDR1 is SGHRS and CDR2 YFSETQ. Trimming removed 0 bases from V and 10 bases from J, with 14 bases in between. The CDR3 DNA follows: TGCGCCAGCAGCTTGGCGGGTGGAAATAGGTCACCCCTCCACTTT. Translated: CASSLAGGNRSPLHF.